The 9 T cell receptor beta chains presented below share a single source sample, sequenced in a study of CD8 T cells in Susac syndrome. Reverse transcription of about 0.5 to 1 ug RNA was carried out with random hexamers. TCRdb redid the calling of the immunoSEQ multiplex PCR reads with MiXCR, one entry per CDR3 protein. The table has about 190,000 distinct CDR3 sequences, around 95% seen once. Material for sequencing was CD8+ T cells from PBMCs. The receptors originated from a human donor with Susac syndrome.

V gene TRBV21-1 combines with J gene TRBJ1-4. TRBV21-1 has pseudogene status. The CDR3 is 8 residues long. The CDR3 loop is CASSIRIF. The DNA of the CDR3 is TGTGCCAGCAGCATTAGGATTTTT.

This chain joins TRBV27 and TRBJ1-1; D gene unclear. There are 14 residues in the CDR3. CDR1 is MNHEY and CDR2 is SMNVEV in the germline V gene (reference sequence). Deletions cut 6 bases from V and 3 bases from J, with 14 bases between. The CDR3 bases are TGTGCCAGCAGCCCATGGCAGGTAGACACTGAAGCTTTCTTT. This sequence encodes CASSPWQVDTEAFF.

The chain is built from TRBV6-5 and TRBJ1-1; D is uncertain. The germline gives CDR1 MNHEY, CDR2 SVGAGI. CDR3 size: 14 residues. Trimming took 7 bases from V and 4 from J, leaving 16 bases between them. CDR3 coding DNA: TGTGCCAGCACCCCTGGGCCCAAGGTCACTGAAGCTTTCTTT. Translating it yields CASTPGPKVTEAFF.

V gene TRBV30 combines with J gene TRBJ2-7; a possible D gene is TRBD2 (6 bases). The CDR3 loop spans 13 amino acids. Deletions cut 5 bases from V and 1 base from J, with 12 bases between. The germline V gene has CDR1 GTSNPN and CDR2 SVGIG (reference sequence). The CDR3: CAWGGTASYEQYF. The CDR3 DNA is TGTGCCTGGGGCGGGACTGCATCCTACGAGCAGTACTTC.

The chain carries TRBV7-9 and TRBJ1-5; the D gene is possibly TRBD1 (6 bases). Germline lookup yields CDR1 SEHNR and CDR2 FQNEAQ (reference sequence). CDR3 size: 14 residues. V was pared by 5 bases and J by 0 bases, with 8 bases between. CDR3 protein: CASSKGGSNQPQHF. The CDR3 DNA follows: TGTGCCAGCAGCAAGGGGGGTAGCAATCAGCCCCAGCATTTT.

This chain connects TRBV9 to TRBJ2-3; D is undetermined. Germline values: CDR1 SGDLS, CDR2 YYNGEE. Trimming took 2 bases from V and 2 from J, leaving 9 bases between them. The CDR3 spans 14 residues. The CDR3 sequence is CASSVSGYTDTQYF. Written as DNA, the CDR3 is TGTGCCAGCAGCGTTTCTGGGTACACAGATACGCAGTATTTT.

This chain connects TRBV7-9 to TRBJ2-3; D remains unclear. Trimming removed 4 bases from V and 0 bases from J, with 5 bases in between. The CDR3 sequence is 13 residues long. The germline V gene encodes CDR1 SEHNR and CDR2 FQNEAQ (reference sequence). CDR3 nucleotide sequence: TGTGCCAGCAGCTCAAAGAGCACAGATACGCAGTATTTT. Its protein is CASSSKSTDTQYF.

The genes are TRBV28 and TRBJ1-2, with D unclear. The CDR3 extends over 14 amino acids. Germline V gene sequence: CDR1 MDHEN, CDR2 SYDVKM. V was trimmed by 6 bases and J by 8 bases, leaving 19 bases between them. The CDR3 here is CASSPESVAWGYTF. For the CDR3, the DNA is TGTGCCAGCAGCCCTGAATCGGTAGCGTGGGGCTACACCTTC.

This clonotype was picked up one time. The chain combines TRBV7-9 with TRBJ2-1, with a tentative D call TRBD1 (6 bases). Trimming shortened V by 6 bases and J by 8 bases, and 20 bases separated the two germline ends. Germline values: CDR1 SEHNR, CDR2 FQNEAQ (reference sequence). CDR3 length: 15 residues. The CDR3 here is CASRQGQRRIDEQFF. For the CDR3, the DNA is TGTGCCAGCAGACAAGGACAGCGGAGGATCGATGAGCAGTTCTTC.